The clone carrying this T cell receptor beta chain was seen a handful of times. The antigen remains undetermined. These data belong to a study of T-cell reconstitution after alpha-beta-depleted transplantation in children. Study-wide points: By one year post-transplant, T-cell counts and diversity largely arose from T cells that were newly produced. Expanded graft clones, several hundred of them, were reportedly the source of alpha-beta T cells about two months after transplant. Elevated TCRbeta diversity at day 60 was traced, in some patients, to surviving recipient T cells and thymic progenitors.

Germline V gene lookup returns CDR1 SGHTS and CDR2 YDEGEE. V shed 3 bases and J shed 5 bases, with 20 bases lying between them. The CDR3 runs 16 residues. Unique molecular identifiers were incorporated into the prepared TCRbeta library. TCRdb passed the PCR reads through MiXCR, listing each CDR3 protein once. Seen here are over 200,000 distinct CDR3 sequences, 11% observed once, and the top ten hold roughly 27%. The sequence came from a child younger than two with acute myeloid leukemia, due to receive a stem cell transplant. Sequencing used PBMCs, obtained before TCRalphabeta/CD19-depleted stem cell transplant. The chain couples TRBV5-8 to TRBJ1-2; maybe TRBD1 (6 bases). This CDR3 reads CASSYSGHFYPYGYTF. The CDR3 nucleotides are TGTGCCAGCAGCTATTCGGGACATTTCTACCCATATGGCTACACCTTC.